The rows below give T cell receptor beta chains drawn from one sample of a study of OX40 agonist ivuxolimab in advanced cancers. The repertoire was sequenced with immunoSEQ multiplex PCR; TCRdb's copy has only in-frame clones and lacks some. The sample yields some 16,000 clones, over 60% seen once. The source was CD4+ or CD8+ T cells sorted from blood, collected in a trial of the OX40 agonist ivuxolimab. These receptors came from an adult with an advanced solid tumor such as melanoma, head and neck, liver or kidney cancer. Each CDR3 is given with its conserved first and last residue. The D gene is left open where the match is weak. Size values are once, few and many counts, or a class for expanded clones, and some rows have none.

D gene	V gene	J gene	clone size	CDR3 DNA	CDR3 protein
TRBD1	TRBV2	TRBJ1-6	.	TGTGCCAGCCTTGGGGAGACAGGGGGCGCGTATAATTCACCCCTCCACTTT	CASLGETGGAYNSPLHF
.	TRBV6-6	TRBJ2-2	.	TGTGCCAGCAGTTGGTCCGGGGAAAGGGTGGAGCTGTTTTTT	CASSWSGERVELFF
.	TRBV19	TRBJ1-5	once	TGTGCCAGTAGTATAGACCCCGCAGGGAAGCCGCCCGGGAATCAGCCCCAGCATTTT	CASSIDPAGKPPGNQPQHF
.	TRBV9	TRBJ2-3	.	TGTGCCAGCAGCCCCTGGGACTCCCCTAGCACAGATACGCAGTATTTT	CASSPWDSPSTDTQYF
TRBD2	TRBV10-1	TRBJ2-2	.	TGCGCCAGCAGTGAGTCTGGGACTAGCGGGAGAAACGCCGGGGAGCTGTTTTTT	CASSESGTSGRNAGELFF
TRBD1	TRBV5-4	TRBJ2-7	once	TGTGCCAGCAGCTTGGGACAGGGTGGCTACGAGCAGTACTTC	CASSLGQGGYEQYF
.	TRBV11-2	TRBJ2-1	.	TGTGCCAGCAGCTCGATTATGAACCGGGACCACTACGTGAATGAGCAGTTCTTC	CASSSIMNRDHYVNEQFF
TRBD2	TRBV6-1	TRBJ2-1	few	TGTGCCAGCAGTGAAGCAGTAGCGGGCACCTACAATGAGCAGTTCTTC	CASSEAVAGTYNEQFF
TRBD2	TRBV5-5	TRBJ2-3	.	TGTGCCAGCAGCCGGACTAGCGGGAGACTGTCAGATACGCAGTATTTT	CASSRTSGRLSDTQYF
.	TRBV2	TRBJ2-3	.	TGTGCCAGCGCCTGGGGGGCAACTAGCACAGATACGCAGTATTTT	CASAWGATSTDTQYF
TRBD1	TRBV18	TRBJ1-1	.	TGTGCCAGCTCACCCGGACAGGGATCTAGTACTTTCTTT	CASSPGQGSSTFF
TRBD2	TRBV5-5	TRBJ2-7	.	TGTGCCAGCAGATATGGACTAGCGAATACCTACGAGCAGTACTTC	CASRYGLANTYEQYF
.	TRBV5-6	TRBJ2-5	.	TGTGCCAGCAGCTTGGAACAGCAAGAGACCCAGTACTTC	CASSLEQQETQYF
.	TRBV7-9	TRBJ2-5	.	TGTGCCAGCAGCTTTTGGCAGCAAGAGACCCAGTACTTC	CASSFWQQETQYF
TRBD2	TRBV27	TRBJ2-1	.	TGTGCCAGCACTCGCGGGGGGGCCCCCTACAATGAGCAGTTCTTC	CASTRGGAPYNEQFF
TRBD1	TRBV19	TRBJ2-7	.	TGTGCCAGTAGTATAACCTGGGGAGACAGGGGCTACGAGCAGTACTTC	CASSITWGDRGYEQYF
.	TRBV29-1	TRBJ2-7	.	TGCAGCGTTAGTAGCTCAGGTTTCAGGGGCGAGCAGTACTTC	CSVSSSGFRGEQYF
TRBD1	TRBV7-3	TRBJ1-2	.	TGTGCCAGCAGCTTATACGGGAACAGGGGATATGGCTACACCTTC	CASSLYGNRGYGYTF
.	TRBV5-1	TRBJ2-7	.	TGCGCCAGCAGCTTGGGGTCAGCCGAGACCTACGAGCAGTACTTC	CASSLGSAETYEQYF
.	TRBV6-1	TRBJ2-7	few	TGTGCCTGTTCTGTCGGGGAGGCGGGCGAGCAGTACTTC	CACSVGEAGEQYF
.	TRBV9	TRBJ2-2	medium-sized	TGTGCCAGCAGCCCCCAGGGGCTCCCCGTAGTCGCCGGGGAGCTGTTTTTT	CASSPQGLPVVAGELFF
.	TRBV7-2	TRBJ2-7	few	TGTGCCAGCAGCTTAGGAGAGACCTACGAGCAGTACTTC	CASSLGETYEQYF
.	TRBV2	TRBJ1-1	.	TGTGCCAGCAGTCGTTCGCGGGGAGAGAACACTGAAGCTTTCTTT	CASSRSRGENTEAFF
TRBD2	TRBV27	TRBJ2-1	.	TGTGCCAGCAAGGAGGGACTAGCGGCTCACAATGAGCAGTTCTTC	CASKEGLAAHNEQFF
.	TRBV27	TRBJ2-6	.	TGTGCCAGCAGTTCCGGGTCAGCGGCCAACGTCCTGACTTTC	CASSSGSAANVLTF
.	TRBV14	TRBJ2-7	once	TGTGCCAGCAGCCCCAGCCACCTCGAGCAGTACTTC	CASSPSHLEQYF
.	TRBV7-6	TRBJ2-7	.	TGTGCCAGCAGCCCGGGGGCCTCCATTGCCAACGAGCAGTACTTC	CASSPGASIANEQYF
TRBD2	TRBV27	TRBJ2-7	.	TGTGCCAGCAGTTTCTTATCCGGGGGAAGCGGGAGGGTCTACGAGCAGTACTTC	CASSFLSGGSGRVYEQYF
.	TRBV7-2	TRBJ2-3	.	TGTGCCAGCAGCATAAACAGCGGCAGTGGGGGAGATACGCAGTATTTT	CASSINSGSGGDTQYF
.	TRBV2	TRBJ1-1	once	TGTGCCAGCATGGAGCCGGTCACTGAAGCTTTCTTT	CASMEPVTEAFF
.	TRBV6-6	TRBJ1-2	.	TGTGCCAGCAGTCCAGACGGGGGGTTTGGCTACACCTTC	CASSPDGGFGYTF